Sequencing of this T cell receptor (beta chain) was carried out in a study of T-cell memory formation after mild COVID-19. Study background: Largely, TCR clusters stayed within a single donor.

TCRdb redid the calling of the 5' RACE reads with MiXCR, one entry per CDR3 protein. The profile shows around 200,000 distinct CDR3 sequences, approximately 17% of them singletons. Germline V lookup: CDR1 SGHTA, CDR2 FQGNSA. This CDR3 has 11 amino acids. V was shortened by 5 bases and J by 7 bases, with 5 bases between the two germline ends. This receptor was obtained from a man in his late teens or twenties who had mild COVID-19 (a few samples of this study predate the infection). Cell type and time point are not known. The gene calls are TRBV7-2 and TRBJ1-4; D call uncertain. The specimen was PBMCs or a T cell subset sorted from them (not recorded which). CDR3 protein: CASSASEKLFF. CDR3 DNA: TGTGCCAGCAGCGCATCTGAAAAACTGTTTTTT.